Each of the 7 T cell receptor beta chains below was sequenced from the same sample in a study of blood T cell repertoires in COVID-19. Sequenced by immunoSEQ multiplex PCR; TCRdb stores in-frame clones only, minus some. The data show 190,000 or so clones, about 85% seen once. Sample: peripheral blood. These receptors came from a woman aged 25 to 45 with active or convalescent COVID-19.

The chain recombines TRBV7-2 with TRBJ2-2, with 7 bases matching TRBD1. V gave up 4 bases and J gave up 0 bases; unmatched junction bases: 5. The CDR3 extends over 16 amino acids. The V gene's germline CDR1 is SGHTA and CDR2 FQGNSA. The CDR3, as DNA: TGTGCCAGCAGCTCGGACAGGCCCGCGAACACCGGGGAGCTGTTTTTT. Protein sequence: CASSSDRPANTGELFF. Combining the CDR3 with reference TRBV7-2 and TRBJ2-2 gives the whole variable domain GAGVSQSPSNKVTEKGKDVELRCDPISGHTALYWYRQSLGQGLEFLIYFQGNSAPDKSGLPSDRFSAERTGGSVSTLTIQRTQQEDSAVYLCASSSDRPANTGELFFGEGSRLTVL.

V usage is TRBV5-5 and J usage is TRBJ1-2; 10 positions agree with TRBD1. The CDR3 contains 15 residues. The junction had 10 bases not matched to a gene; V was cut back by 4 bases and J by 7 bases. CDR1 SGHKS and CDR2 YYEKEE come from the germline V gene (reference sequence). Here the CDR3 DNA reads TGTGCCAGCAGCGCGGACAGGGGGACAACGTCTGGCTACACCTTC. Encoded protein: CASSADRGTTSGYTF.

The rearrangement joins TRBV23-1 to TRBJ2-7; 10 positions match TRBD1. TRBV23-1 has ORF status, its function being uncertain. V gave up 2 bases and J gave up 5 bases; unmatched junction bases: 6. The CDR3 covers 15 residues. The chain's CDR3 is CASSQPGTGDHEQYF. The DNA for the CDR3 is TGCGCCAGCAGTCAACCCGGGACAGGGGACCACGAGCAGTACTTC.

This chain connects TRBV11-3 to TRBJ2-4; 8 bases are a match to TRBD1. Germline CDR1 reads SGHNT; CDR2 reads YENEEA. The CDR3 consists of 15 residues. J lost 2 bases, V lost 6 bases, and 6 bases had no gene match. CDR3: CASRDRDRTKNIQYF. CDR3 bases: TGTGCCAGCAGGGACAGGGACAGAACCAAAAACATTCAGTACTTC.

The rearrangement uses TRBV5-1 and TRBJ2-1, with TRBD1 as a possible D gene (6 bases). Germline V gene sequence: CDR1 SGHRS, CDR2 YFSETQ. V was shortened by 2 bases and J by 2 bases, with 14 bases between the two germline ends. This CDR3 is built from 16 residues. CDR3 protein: CASSLFLGGPYNEQFF. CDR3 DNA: TGCGCCAGCAGCTTATTTCTAGGGGGTCCCTACAATGAGCAGTTCTTC.

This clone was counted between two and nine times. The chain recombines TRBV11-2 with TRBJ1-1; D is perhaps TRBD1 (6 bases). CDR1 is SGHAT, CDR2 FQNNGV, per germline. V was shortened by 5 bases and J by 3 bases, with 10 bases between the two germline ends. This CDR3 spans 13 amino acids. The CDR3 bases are TGTGCCAGCAGCCAGGACAGACACACTGAAGCTTTCTTT. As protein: CASSQDRHTEAFF.

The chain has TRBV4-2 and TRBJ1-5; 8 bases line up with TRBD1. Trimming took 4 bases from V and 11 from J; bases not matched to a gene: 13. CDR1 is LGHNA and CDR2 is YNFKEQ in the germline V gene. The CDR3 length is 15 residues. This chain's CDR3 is CASSRSDRDSSAQHF. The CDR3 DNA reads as TGTGCCAGCAGCCGGTCGGACAGGGATTCCTCAGCCCAGCATTTT.